The rows below give T cell receptor beta chains drawn from one sample of a study of blood T cell repertoires in COVID-19. Sequencing was performed with immunoSEQ multiplex PCR; in TCRdb, only in-frame clones are kept and a portion is missing. This table has some 250,000 clones, less than 90% appearing once. Sequencing was carried out using peripheral blood. These receptors were taken from a man between 60 and 75 years old with acute or convalescent COVID-19. Each CDR3 is given with its conserved first and last residue. Fields, in order: CDR3 protein, CDR3 DNA, D gene, V gene, J gene, clone size. A D gene is named only where the DNA matches it firmly. Size is stated for part of the rows, as once, few or many counts, or as a class when the clone is expanded.

CDR3: CASRTPSGNQETQYF
DNA: TGTGCCAGCAGGACCCCTAGCGGGAATCAAGAGACCCAGTACTTC
D: TRBD2
V: TRBV28
J: TRBJ2-5
size: once

CDR3: CASSQETRVGFNYGYTF
DNA: TGCGCCAGCAGCCAAGAAACCAGGGTGGGTTTTAACTATGGCTACACCTTC
D: NA
V: TRBV4-1
J: TRBJ1-2
size: NA

CDR3: CASSEAGQVYGYTF
DNA: TGTGCCAGCAGTGAGGCGGGACAGGTCTATGGCTACACCTTC
D: TRBD1
V: TRBV2
J: TRBJ1-2
size: once

CDR3: CASSPQRVRQPQHF
DNA: TGTGCCAGCAGCCCTCAGAGGGTGCGGCAGCCCCAGCATTTT
D: NA
V: TRBV3-1/TRBV3-2
J: TRBJ1-5
size: NA

CDR3: CAGPRSAGVERGPLQFF
DNA: TGCGCCGGGCCACGGTCAGCCGGGGTGGAGCGGGGGCCCCTGCAGTTCTTC
D: TRBD2
V: TRBV5-1
J: TRBJ2-1
size: NA

CDR3: CASSDTGRTEAFF
DNA: TGTGCCAGCAGTGACACAGGCCGCACTGAAGCTTTCTTT
D: NA
V: TRBV2
J: TRBJ1-1
size: once

CDR3: CAWSVLNNAEAFF
DNA: TGTGCCTGGAGTGTATTGAACAACGCTGAAGCTTTCTTT
D: NA
V: TRBV30
J: TRBJ1-1
size: NA

CDR3: CASSPQPRGSSYEQYF
DNA: TGCGCCAGCAGCCCCCAGCCCCGCGGATCTTCCTACGAGCAGTACTTC
D: NA
V: TRBV5-1
J: TRBJ2-7
size: NA

CDR3: CASSLLGPGVYGYTF
DNA: TGTGCCAGCAGTTTATTGGGGCCAGGGGTCTATGGCTACACCTTC
D: NA
V: TRBV27
J: TRBJ1-2
size: NA

CDR3: CASAGGGDSYNEQFF
DNA: TGTGCCAGTGCTGGCGGGGGAGATTCCTACAATGAGCAGTTCTTC
D: TRBD2
V: TRBV19
J: TRBJ2-1
size: few

CDR3: CASSLAGSSYEQYF
DNA: TGTGCCAGCAGCTTGGCGGGGTCGAGCTACGAGCAGTACTTC
D: NA
V: TRBV5-6
J: TRBJ2-7
size: NA

CDR3: CSVEDAGQGFSYEQYF
DNA: TGCAGCGTTGAAGATGCGGGACAGGGCTTTTCCTACGAGCAGTACTTC
D: TRBD1
V: TRBV29-1
J: TRBJ2-7
size: NA

CDR3: CASRTSGASSYEQYF
DNA: TGTGCCAGCAGGACTAGCGGGGCAAGCTCCTACGAGCAGTACTTC
D: TRBD2
V: TRBV6-5
J: TRBJ2-7
size: few

CDR3: CASSLTGSSYGYTF
DNA: TGTGCCAGCAGCTTAACGGGAAGTAGCTATGGCTACACCTTC
D: NA
V: TRBV7-6
J: TRBJ1-2
size: NA

CDR3: CASSEEGRTPQHF
DNA: TGTGCCAGCAGTGAAGAGGGGCGGACGCCCCAGCATTTT
D: NA
V: TRBV2
J: TRBJ1-5
size: NA

CDR3: CASSVDSGATEAFF
DNA: TGTGCCAGCAGCGTAGACTCAGGGGCCACTGAAGCTTTCTTT
D: NA
V: TRBV9
J: TRBJ1-1
size: many

CDR3: CASSTQGTDTQYF
DNA: TGTGCCAGCAGTACACAGGGAACAGATACGCAGTATTTT
D: NA
V: TRBV25-1
J: TRBJ2-3
size: NA

CDR3: CASSADRFREKLFF
DNA: TGTGCCAGTAGTGCCGACAGGTTTCGTGAAAAACTGTTTTTT
D: NA
V: TRBV19
J: TRBJ1-4
size: NA